There are many counts of the clone carrying this T cell receptor beta chain. Its antigen is not identified. These data originate in a study of beta chain features in type 1 diabetes. Overall study results and limits: cDNA sequencing could over-represent cells with high TCR expression. Across all four CD4+ subsets, people with type 1 diabetes showed modestly shorter TCRB CDR3s. The naive, central memory and Treg TCRB repertoires of patients appeared to be more similar to one another than those of healthy donors.

Expressed TCRB transcripts were sequenced after all isolated RNA was converted to cDNA. Sequencing used immunoSEQ multiplex PCR; TCRdb keeps in-frame clones, though not all of them. The data hold fewer than 400,000 clones, with around 9% observed a single time. The length of the CDR3 is 16 residues. In germline, CDR1 is LNHDA, CDR2 SQIVND (reference sequence). Trimming shortened V by 3 bases and J by 4 bases, and 13 bases separated the two germline ends. Sequencing used central memory CD4+ T cells from blood. J is TRBJ2-6 and V is TRBV19; no firm D call. This clonotype originated in a man aged 25 to 40 with type 1 diabetes. This CDR3 is CASSIADSKGANVLTF. CDR3 sequence (DNA): TGTGCCAGTAGTATCGCGGATTCGAAAGGGGCCAACGTCCTGACTTTC.